This T cell receptor beta chain is drawn from a study of T cell responses to AZD1222 COVID-19 vaccine (dated by TCRdb to about 2021). As for the study more broadly: A total of 233 trial participants underwent TCR sequencing, of whom about 200 had received two doses of AZD1222 and around 26 had received two doses of the MenACWY control vaccine. Trial participants were enrolled by age into 18-55, 56-69 and 70-plus year subgroups, with 148, 28 and 57 TCR-sequenced participants respectively. The paper's findings and limits, for the study overall: After two AZD1222 doses, spike-specific TCR breadth and depth were significantly higher than at day 0 and than in MenACWY recipients. Because no samples from the day 14 peak response were available, repertoires could be characterized only after the peak T cell response. Reportedly, almost half of the unique spike-specific TCRs recognized epitopes lying outside the regions that are mutated in the B.1.351 and B.1.1.7 variants. CD4 TCRs associated with the vaccine covered the entire spike protein, and the dominant responses were in regions 160-218 and 743-854. In the small 56-69-year group, the increase in depth fell short of significance, most likely because of low power. Most participants were white British and females outnumbered males, and the authors suggested that clonal diversity may have been underestimated. Conclusions about previously exposed vaccinees are limited, since just five or six AZD1222 recipients were seropositive for SARS-CoV-2 at baseline.

What the time point label conveys for this sample: about 28 days (+/-7) after the second vaccine dose. AZD1222 recipients with second doses at about 4 weeks or about 12 weeks were pooled, because spike-specific TCR depth and breadth did not differ between schedules. Vaccinee samples were obtained from the UK trials COV001 and COV002, which included a single-blind randomized controlled phase 2/3 trial of AZD1222 (ChAdOx1 nCoV-19) in healthy adults. For TCRbeta chain sequencing, PBMC samples from trial participants were taken at day 0 and at day 28 after the second dose. The CDR3 regions of human TCRbeta chains were analyzed by immunosequencing. The authors' pipeline ran thus. TCRs in the repertoires were compared against a reference library of SARS-CoV-2-specific TCRs that had been generated with the MIRA antigen-specificity platform. Breadth was defined as the fraction of unique TCRs that were SARS-CoV-2-associated. Depth was defined as the fraction of total T cells that were SARS-CoV-2-associated. Using the MIRA data, each spike-specific TCR was assigned both to the spike region to which the TCR was reactive and to a CD4 or CD8 class. Log10-transformed breadth and depth values were compared by one-way ANOVA with Sidak's multiple comparisons tests. Here the immuneACCESS table is served through TCRdb, limited to in-frame sequences with V and J called. Missing clones are a known gap in these copies; in checked studies unresolved V genes cover under half, and the rest lacks a known reason. The D gene and trimming were derived from the DNA, and the V and J assignments and clone size from that table. Recorded for this sample are 15,000 to 20,000 clones; roughly 76% of them occurred a single time. In total, the top ten clones hold roughly 23% of the sample.

V has 2 bases trimmed and J has 7 bases trimmed; junction bases matching no gene number 5. According to the germline V gene (reference sequence), CDR1 reads GTSNPN and CDR2 reads SVGIG. The CDR3 spans 14 residues, from the cysteine through the phenylalanine. This entry keeps only the CDR3 DNA: 42 bases, framed from base 1. With respect to this clone: It has no known antigen specificity. There are no base qualities to consult, and no much larger clone falls within one base.

The TCR originated in an adult who received the AZD1222 COVID-19 vaccine. Here the chain combines TRBV30 and TRBJ1-6, and TRBD1 matches 7 of the central bases. This material consisted of peripheral blood, taken 28 days after the second AZD1222 dose. The CDR3 region: CAWSLSGGNSPLHF. The DNA sequence is given as TGTGCCTGGAGTCTTTCAGGGGGGAATTCACCCCTCCACTTT.